This is a list of T cell receptor beta chains from one sample in a study of blood T cell repertoires in COVID-19. The assay was immunoSEQ multiplex PCR, and TCRdb's table has in-frame clones only and misses some. The table includes around 160,000 clones, around 90% detected once. Sequencing was done on a sample of PBMCs or T cells enriched from blood (not recorded which). The receptor source for this set is a woman aged 40 to 49 who had been exposed to COVID-19. CDR3s include the opening cysteine and the closing phenylalanine or tryptophan. D genes are given only for firm matches. A clone size is listed for some rows: how often the clone was seen (once, few, many), or a class if it is expanded.

clone_size,d_call,j_call,v_call,cdr3_aa,cdr3_nt
.,TRBD1,TRBJ1-2,TRBV5-1,CASSTLGQVNYGYTF,TGCGCCAGCAGCACGTTGGGACAGGTGAACTATGGCTACACCTTC
.,TRBD1,TRBJ2-7,TRBV7-8,CASSPRTGGYEQYF,TGTGCCAGCAGCCCCCGGACAGGGGGCTACGAGCAGTACTTC
.,.,TRBJ2-2,TRBV9,CASSPEVVRWTGELFF,TGTGCCAGCAGCCCCGAGGTGGTTAGGTGGACCGGGGAGCTGTTTTTT
.,.,TRBJ1-2,TRBV5-1,CASGRDYGYTF,TGCGCCAGCGGTAGAGACTATGGCTACACCTTC
.,.,TRBJ1-1,TRBV7-2,CASSPGLLGTEAFF,TGTGCCAGCAGCCCAGGACTCCTCGGGACTGAAGCTTTCTTT
.,TRBD1,TRBJ2-3,TRBV11-3,CASSTTYRGRTDTQYF,TGTGCCAGCAGCACCACATACAGGGGGCGGACAGATACGCAGTATTTT
.,.,TRBJ2-1,TRBV4-3,CASSQDNRLEQFF,TGCGCCAGCAGCCAAGATAATCGACTTGAGCAGTTCTTC
.,TRBD2,TRBJ2-1,TRBV5-1,CASSTGLANEQFF,TGCGCCAGCAGCACTGGACTAGCCAATGAGCAGTTCTTC
.,.,TRBJ1-2,TRBV4-2,CASSQDLGGKAYTF,TGTGCCAGCAGCCAGGACCTTGGGGGGAAAGCCTACACCTTC
.,.,TRBJ2-7,TRBV7-7,CASSLGGPWDEQYF,TGTGCCAGCAGCCTCGGCGGGCCGTGGGACGAGCAGTACTTC
.,.,TRBJ2-2,TRBV7-2,CASSLPKTGNTGELFF,TGTGCCAGCAGCTTACCAAAGACAGGGAACACCGGGGAGCTGTTTTTT
.,TRBD1,TRBJ1-5,TRBV19,CASSRGGGQSNQPQHF,TGTGCCAGTAGCCGAGGAGGGGGACAGAGCAATCAGCCCCAGCATTTT
.,.,TRBJ2-5,TRBV11-3,CASSSRDSKETQYF,TGTGCCAGCAGCTCCCGGGACTCGAAAGAGACCCAGTACTTC
once,.,TRBJ1-4,TRBV6-5,CASSYRQTTTNEKLFF,TGTGCCAGCAGTTATCGGCAGACTACAACTAATGAAAAACTGTTTTTT
.,TRBD2,TRBJ2-3,TRBV11-2,CASKLGGATDTQYF,TGTGCCAGTAAGCTCGGGGGGGCCACAGATACGCAGTATTTT
.,TRBD2,TRBJ2-1,TRBV7-9,CASDLVGGPLSYNEQFF,TGTGCCAGCGACTTGGTGGGAGGGCCTTTGTCCTACAATGAGCAGTTCTTC
once,TRBD1,TRBJ1-1,TRBV6-5,CASSYNRGPNTEAFF,TGTGCCAGCAGTTACAACAGGGGGCCTAACACTGAAGCTTTCTTT
.,.,TRBJ1-1,TRBV5-4,CASGEEVAREAFF,TGTGCCAGCGGGGAGGAAGTGGCGAGAGAAGCTTTCTTT
once,TRBD1,TRBJ1-6,TRBV5-1,CASSLGQGHSPLHF,TGCGCCAGCAGCTTGGGACAGGGGCATTCACCCCTCCACTTT
.,.,TRBJ1-2,TRBV5-1,CASSLGGSGYTF,TGCGCCAGCAGCTTGGGAGGGTCTGGCTACACCTTC
.,.,TRBJ1-5,TRBV3-1/TRBV3-2,CASSQEPGNNQPQHF,TGTGCCAGCAGCCAAGAACCGGGGAACAATCAGCCCCAGCATTTT
.,TRBD1,TRBJ2-3,TRBV7-6,CASSLDRLDTQYF,TGTGCCAGCAGCTTGGACAGGTTGGATACGCAGTATTTT
.,.,TRBJ2-5,TRBV11-1,CASSLSGIPNQETQYF,TGTGCCAGCAGCTTGAGCGGAATCCCGAACCAAGAGACCCAGTACTTC
.,.,TRBJ1-4,TRBV11-2,CASSFFRENEKLFF,TGTGCCAGCAGCTTCTTCCGGGAGAATGAAAAACTGTTTTTT
.,.,TRBJ1-2,TRBV19,CASRPPDSFYGYTF,TGTGCCAGTAGACCTCCGGACAGTTTTTATGGCTACACCTTC
few,.,TRBJ1-2,TRBV7-2,CASSPGGQSYYGYTF,TGTGCCAGCAGCCCGGGGGGGCAGTCCTACTATGGCTACACCTTC
.,.,TRBJ2-2,TRBV6-4,CASSLQNTGELFF,TGTGCCAGCAGTTTACAGAACACCGGGGAGCTGTTTTTT
.,TRBD2,TRBJ2-2,TRBV5-1,CASSYAAGVTGELFF,TGCGCCAGCAGCTATGCAGCGGGAGTCACCGGGGAGCTGTTTTTT
.,.,TRBJ1-3,TRBV19,CASSTGLLSGNTIYF,TGTGCCAGTAGTACCGGACTGCTCTCTGGAAACACCATATATTTT
.,.,TRBJ2-7,TRBV7-9,CASSSQGPEQYF,TGTGCCAGCAGCTCCCAGGGCCCCGAGCAGTACTTC
.,TRBD1,TRBJ1-5,TRBV27,CASSLTGGQPQHF,TGTGCCAGCAGTTTGACAGGGGGGCAGCCCCAGCATTTT
.,TRBD2,TRBJ2-3,TRBV7-9,CASSLEKLSLRESTDTQYF,TGTGCCAGCAGCTTAGAGAAGCTTAGCTTGCGGGAGAGCACAGATACGCAGTATTTT
.,.,TRBJ2-3,TRBV7-8,CASNSPSGTDTQYF,TGTGCCAGCAATAGTCCTTCGGGCACAGATACGCAGTATTTT
.,.,TRBJ1-5,TRBV28,CASSAPGDGNQPQHF,TGTGCCAGCAGTGCCCCGGGGGATGGCAATCAGCCCCAGCATTTT
.,TRBD1,TRBJ1-5,TRBV5-6,CASSLRDRDGNQPQHF,TGTGCCAGCAGCTTGAGGGACAGGGATGGCAATCAGCCCCAGCATTTT
.,TRBD1,TRBJ1-5,TRBV10-2,CASRDRGQYSNQPQHF,TGCGCCAGCAGGGACAGGGGACAGTATAGCAATCAGCCCCAGCATTTT
.,.,TRBJ1-1,TRBV5-4,CASSLLQQDTEAFF,TGTGCCAGCAGCTTGCTACAGCAGGACACTGAAGCTTTCTTT
.,.,TRBJ1-1,TRBV10-2,CAAGTGNTEAFF,TGCGCCGCTGGAACGGGGAACACTGAAGCTTTCTTT
few,TRBD1,TRBJ2-3,TRBV19,CASSNRPGQGREATDTQYF,TGTGCCAGTAGTAACAGACCGGGACAGGGAAGGGAGGCCACAGATACGCAGTATTTT
.,TRBD1,TRBJ2-7,TRBV5-6,CASSRGQVSSYEQYF,TGTGCCAGCAGCAGGGGACAGGTGAGCTCCTACGAGCAGTACTTC
once,.,TRBJ1-2,TRBV29-1,CSVEHLRGAYGYTF,TGCAGCGTTGAACATTTACGGGGAGCCTATGGCTACACCTTC
.,TRBD1,TRBJ1-6,TRBV18,CASSQGTGGESPLHF,TGTGCCAGCTCACAAGGGACAGGGGGCGAGTCACCCCTCCACTTT
.,.,TRBJ2-6,TRBV7-3,CASSLNSRVSGANVLTF,TGTGCCAGCAGCTTAAATTCCAGGGTTAGTGGGGCCAACGTCCTGACTTTC
.,TRBD1,TRBJ2-1,TRBV4-3,CASERDRGSYNEQFF,TGCGCCAGCGAACGGGACAGGGGATCCTACAATGAGCAGTTCTTC
.,TRBD1,TRBJ1-1,TRBV6-5,CASSYTRDRGEAFF,TGTGCCAGCAGTTACACCCGGGACAGAGGTGAAGCTTTCTTT
.,.,TRBJ2-7,TRBV28,CASSLGAISSYEQYF,TGTGCCAGCAGTCTAGGAGCCATAAGCTCCTACGAGCAGTACTTC
.,.,TRBJ2-3,TRBV27,CASSLNGQSTDTQYF,TGTGCCAGCAGTTTAAATGGTCAGAGCACAGATACGCAGTATTTT
.,.,TRBJ2-7,TRBV5-5,CASSLDPPHEQYF,TGTGCCAGCAGCTTGGATCCCCCTCACGAGCAGTACTTC
.,TRBD1,TRBJ2-5,TRBV5-1,CASSPTGGAETQYF,TGCGCCAGCAGCCCGACAGGGGGCGCAGAGACCCAGTACTTC
few,.,TRBJ1-6,TRBV11-2,CASSFSSYNSPLHF,TGTGCCAGCAGCTTCAGCTCCTATAATTCACCCCTCCACTTT
once,TRBD1,TRBJ2-7,TRBV27,CASSLSGQMSSYEQYF,TGTGCCAGCAGTTTATCGGGACAGATGTCTTCCTACGAGCAGTACTTC
few,.,TRBJ1-1,TRBV5-6,CASSLRGNTEAFF,TGTGCCAGCAGCCTCAGGGGGAACACTGAAGCTTTCTTT
.,.,TRBJ2-6,TRBV19,CASRLYSGANVLTF,TGTGCCAGTAGATTGTACTCTGGGGCCAACGTCCTGACTTTC